This T cell receptor (beta chain) was profiled in a study of blood T cells in healthy people across ages. PCR was performed a second time for about 7 to 11 cycles using a sample-barcoded 5' primer and a J-beta primer mix. TCRdb analysed the 5' RACE reads with MiXCR anew, one entry per CDR3 protein. The sample carries roughly 800,000 distinct CDR3 sequences, 58% recorded once. The CDR3 is 13 amino acids. Germline V gives CDR1 DFQATT, CDR2 SNEGSKA (reference sequence). Trimming removed 1 base at V and 4 bases at J, with 10 bases between. The sample taken for sequencing was blood. This TCR derives from a man between 25 and 39 years old in good health. V gene TRBV20-1 combines with J gene TRBJ1-1, with D uncertain. The CDR3 reads CSARGLLSTEAFF. The CDR3 coding sequence is TGCAGTGCTAGAGGTCTATTATCCACTGAAGCTTTCTTT.